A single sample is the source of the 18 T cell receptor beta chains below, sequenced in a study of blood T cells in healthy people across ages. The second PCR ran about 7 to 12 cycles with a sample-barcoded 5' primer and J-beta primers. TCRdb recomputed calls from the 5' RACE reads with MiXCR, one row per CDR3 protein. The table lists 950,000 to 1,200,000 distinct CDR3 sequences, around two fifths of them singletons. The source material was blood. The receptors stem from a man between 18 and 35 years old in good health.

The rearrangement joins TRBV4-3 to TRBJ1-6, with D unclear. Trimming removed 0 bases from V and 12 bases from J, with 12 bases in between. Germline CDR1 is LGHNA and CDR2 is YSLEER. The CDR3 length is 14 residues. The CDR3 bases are TGCGCCAGCAGCCAAGATCGGTTCGGAGTACCCCTCCACTTT. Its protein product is CASSQDRFGVPLHF.

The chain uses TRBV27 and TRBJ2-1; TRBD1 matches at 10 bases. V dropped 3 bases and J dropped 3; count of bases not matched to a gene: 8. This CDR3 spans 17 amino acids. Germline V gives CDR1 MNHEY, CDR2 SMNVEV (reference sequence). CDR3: CASSFRDRGHYYNEQFF. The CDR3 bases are TGTGCCAGCAGTTTCCGGGACAGGGGCCACTACTACAATGAGCAGTTCTTC.

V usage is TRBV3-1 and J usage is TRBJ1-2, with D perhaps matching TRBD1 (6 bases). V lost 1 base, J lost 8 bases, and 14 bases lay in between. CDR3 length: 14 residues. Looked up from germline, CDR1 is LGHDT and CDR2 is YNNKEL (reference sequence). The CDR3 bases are TGTGCCAGCAGCCAAGGGACAGTTAACGGAGGCTACACCTTC. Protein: CASSQGTVNGGYTF.

DNA for the CDR3: TGTGCCGGGAACCTAGGGGAGAACACTGAAGCTTTCTTT. Protein product: CAGNLGENTEAFF. The chain couples TRBV2 to TRBJ1-1, with a tentative D call TRBD1 (5 bases). The CDR3 is made up of 13 amino acids. Deletions cut 11 bases from V and 1 base from J, with 14 bases between. Germline loops: CDR1 SNHLY, CDR2 FYNNEI.

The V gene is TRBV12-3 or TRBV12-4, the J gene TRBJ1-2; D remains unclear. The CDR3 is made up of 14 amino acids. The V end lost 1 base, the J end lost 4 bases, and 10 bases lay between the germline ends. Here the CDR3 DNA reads TGTGCCAGCAGTTTAGTCGGCTCGGGCTATGGCTACACCTTC. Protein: CASSLVGSGYGYTF.

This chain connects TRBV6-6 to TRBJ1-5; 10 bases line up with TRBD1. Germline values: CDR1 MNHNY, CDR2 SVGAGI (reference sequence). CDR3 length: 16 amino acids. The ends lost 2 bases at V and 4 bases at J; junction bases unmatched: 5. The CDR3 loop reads CASSYPGQGVNQPQHF. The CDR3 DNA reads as TGTGCCAGCAGTTACCCAGGACAGGGGGTGAATCAGCCCCAGCATTTT.

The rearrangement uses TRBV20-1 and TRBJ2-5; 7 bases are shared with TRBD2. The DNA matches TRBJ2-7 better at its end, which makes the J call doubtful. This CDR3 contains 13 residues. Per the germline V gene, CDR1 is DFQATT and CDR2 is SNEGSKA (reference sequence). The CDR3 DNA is TGCAGTGCTAGGAGACTAGCAGCCTCCGAGCAGTACTTC. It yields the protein CSARRLAASEQYF.

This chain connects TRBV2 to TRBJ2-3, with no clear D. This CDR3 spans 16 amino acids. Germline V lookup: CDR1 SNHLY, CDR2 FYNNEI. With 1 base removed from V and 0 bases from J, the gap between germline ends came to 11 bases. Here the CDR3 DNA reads TGTGCCAGCAGTGAAGGGCAGCGACTTAGCACAGATACGCAGTATTTT. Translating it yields CASSEGQRLSTDTQYF. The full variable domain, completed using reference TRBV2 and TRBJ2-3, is EPEVTQTPSHQVTQMGQEVILRCVPISNHLYFYWYRQILGQKVEFLVSFYNNEISEKSEIFDDQFSVERPDGSNFTLKIRSTKLEDSAMYFCASSEGQRLSTDTQYFGPGTRLTVL.

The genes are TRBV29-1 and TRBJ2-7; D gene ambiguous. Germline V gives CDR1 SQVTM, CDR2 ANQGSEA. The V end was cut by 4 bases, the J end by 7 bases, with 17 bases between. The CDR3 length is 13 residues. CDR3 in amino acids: CSVGLRTVGEQYF. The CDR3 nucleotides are TGCAGCGTTGGACTTCGGACCGTGGGGGAGCAGTACTTC.

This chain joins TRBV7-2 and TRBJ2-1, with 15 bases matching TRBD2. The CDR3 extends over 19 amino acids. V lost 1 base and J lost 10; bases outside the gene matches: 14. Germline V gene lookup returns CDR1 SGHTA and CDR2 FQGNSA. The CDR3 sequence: CASSLVAGTSGGIVNEQFF. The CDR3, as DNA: TGTGCCAGCAGCTTAGTGGCCGGGACTAGCGGGGGGATTGTCAACGAGCAGTTCTTC.

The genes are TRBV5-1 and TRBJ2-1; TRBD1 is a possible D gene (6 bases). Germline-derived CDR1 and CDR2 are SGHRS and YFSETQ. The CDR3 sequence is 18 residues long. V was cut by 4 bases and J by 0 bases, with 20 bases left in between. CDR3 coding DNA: TGCGCCAGCAGCCCCCATGTACCGGGACAAAGCTCCTACAATGAGCAGTTCTTC. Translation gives CASSPHVPGQSSYNEQFF.

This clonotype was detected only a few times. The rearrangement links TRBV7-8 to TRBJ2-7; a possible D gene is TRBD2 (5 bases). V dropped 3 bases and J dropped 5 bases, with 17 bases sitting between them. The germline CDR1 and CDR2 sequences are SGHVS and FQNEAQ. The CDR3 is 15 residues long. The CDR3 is CASSFSLRPGDEQYF. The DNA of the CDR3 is TGTGCCAGCAGCTTCTCCCTGAGACCCGGGGACGAGCAGTACTTC.

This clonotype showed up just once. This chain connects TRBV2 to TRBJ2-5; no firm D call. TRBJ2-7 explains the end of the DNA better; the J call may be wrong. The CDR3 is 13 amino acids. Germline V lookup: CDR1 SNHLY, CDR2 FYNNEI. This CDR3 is CASSTARSYEQYF. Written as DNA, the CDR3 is TGTGCCAGCAGTACTGCCCGCTCCTACGAGCAGTACTTC.

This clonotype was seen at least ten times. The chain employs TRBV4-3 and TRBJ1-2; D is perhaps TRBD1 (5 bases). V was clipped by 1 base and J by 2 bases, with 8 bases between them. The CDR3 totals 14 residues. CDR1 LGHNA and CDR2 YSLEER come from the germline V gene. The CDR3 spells CASSQVAGNYGYTF. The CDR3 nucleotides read TGCGCCAGCAGCCAAGTAGCAGGGAACTATGGCTACACCTTC.

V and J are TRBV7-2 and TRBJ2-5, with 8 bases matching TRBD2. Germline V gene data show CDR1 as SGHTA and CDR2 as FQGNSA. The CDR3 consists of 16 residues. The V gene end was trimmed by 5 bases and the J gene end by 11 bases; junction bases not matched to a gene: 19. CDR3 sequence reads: CASSPFGLAGYNEQYF. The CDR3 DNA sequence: TGTGCCAGCAGCCCCTTCGGGCTAGCGGGCTACAATGAGCAGTACTTC.

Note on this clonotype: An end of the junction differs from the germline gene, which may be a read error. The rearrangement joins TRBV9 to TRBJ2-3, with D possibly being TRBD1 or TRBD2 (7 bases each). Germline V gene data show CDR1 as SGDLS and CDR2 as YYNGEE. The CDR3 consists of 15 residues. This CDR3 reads CANSSGGEPTDTQYF. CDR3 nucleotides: TGTGCCAACAGCTCAGGGGGGGAGCCCACAGATACGCAGTATTTT.

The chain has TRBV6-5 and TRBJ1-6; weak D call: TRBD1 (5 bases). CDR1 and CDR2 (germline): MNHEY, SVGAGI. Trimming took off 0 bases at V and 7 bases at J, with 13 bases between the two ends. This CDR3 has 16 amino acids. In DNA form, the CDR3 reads TGTGCCAGCAGTTACTCGCCCAGGGCAGAGAATTCACCCCTCCACTTT. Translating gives CASSYSPRAENSPLHF.

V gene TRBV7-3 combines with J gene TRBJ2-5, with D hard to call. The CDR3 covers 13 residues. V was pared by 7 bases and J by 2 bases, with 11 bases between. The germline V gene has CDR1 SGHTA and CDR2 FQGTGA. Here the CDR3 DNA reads TGTGCCAGCAACAATCGGATTCAAGAGACCCAGTACTTC. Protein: CASNNRIQETQYF.